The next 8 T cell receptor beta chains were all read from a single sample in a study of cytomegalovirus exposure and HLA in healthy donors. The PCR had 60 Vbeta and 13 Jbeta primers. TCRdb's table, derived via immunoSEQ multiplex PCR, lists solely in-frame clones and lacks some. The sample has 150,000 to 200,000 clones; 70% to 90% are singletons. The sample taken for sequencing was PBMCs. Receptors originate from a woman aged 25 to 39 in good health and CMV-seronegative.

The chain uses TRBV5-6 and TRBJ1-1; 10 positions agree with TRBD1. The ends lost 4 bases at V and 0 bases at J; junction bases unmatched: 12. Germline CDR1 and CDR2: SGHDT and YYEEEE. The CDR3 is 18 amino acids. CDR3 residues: CASSPRTGGVILNTEAFF. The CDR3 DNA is TGTGCCAGCAGCCCCCGGACAGGGGGGGTGATACTGAACACTGAAGCTTTCTTT. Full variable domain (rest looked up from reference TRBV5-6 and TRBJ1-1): DAGVTQSPTHLIKTRGQQVTLRCSPKSGHDTVSWYQQALGQGPQFIFQYYEEEERQRGNFPDRFSGHQFPNYSSELNVNALLLGDSALYLCASSPRTGGVILNTEAFFGQGTRLTVV.

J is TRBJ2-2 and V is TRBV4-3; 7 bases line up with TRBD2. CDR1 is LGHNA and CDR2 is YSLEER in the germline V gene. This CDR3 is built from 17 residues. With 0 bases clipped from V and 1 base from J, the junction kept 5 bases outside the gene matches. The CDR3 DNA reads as TGCGCCAGCAGCCAAGAGGGAGGGGCAGGGAACACCGGGGAGCTGTTTTTT. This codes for CASSQEGGAGNTGELFF.

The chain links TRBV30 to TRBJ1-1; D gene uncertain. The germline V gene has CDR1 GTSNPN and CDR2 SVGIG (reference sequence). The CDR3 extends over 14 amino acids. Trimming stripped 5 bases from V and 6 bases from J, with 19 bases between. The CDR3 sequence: CAWVARVLGAEAFF. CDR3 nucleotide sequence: TGTGCCTGGGTCGCCCGGGTCCTTGGCGCTGAAGCTTTCTTT.

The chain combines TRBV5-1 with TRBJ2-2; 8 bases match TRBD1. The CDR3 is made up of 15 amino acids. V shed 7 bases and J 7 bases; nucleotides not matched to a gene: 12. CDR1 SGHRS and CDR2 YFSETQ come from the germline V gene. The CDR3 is CASGVTTGGIGELFF. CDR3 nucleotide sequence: TGCGCCAGCGGAGTTACAACAGGGGGGATCGGGGAGCTGTTTTTT.

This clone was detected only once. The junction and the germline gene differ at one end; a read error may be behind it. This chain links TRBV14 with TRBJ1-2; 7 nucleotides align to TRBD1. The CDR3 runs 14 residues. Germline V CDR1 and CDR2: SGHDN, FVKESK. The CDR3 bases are TGTGCCAGCAGCCCCAACAGGGGTGGTTATGGCTACATCTTC. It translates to CASSPNRGGYGYIF.

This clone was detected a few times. CDR3 nucleotide sequence: TGTGCCAAAGGACATTATCTGGAGGATACGCAGTATTTT. The encoded protein is CAKGHYLEDTQYF. The J gene is TRBJ2-3, the V gene TRBV19; D might be TRBD1 (5 bases). CDR1 is LNHDA and CDR2 is SQIVND in the germline V gene (reference sequence). Trimming left V 10 bases short and J 6 bases short, with 17 bases between. CDR3 length equals 13 residues.

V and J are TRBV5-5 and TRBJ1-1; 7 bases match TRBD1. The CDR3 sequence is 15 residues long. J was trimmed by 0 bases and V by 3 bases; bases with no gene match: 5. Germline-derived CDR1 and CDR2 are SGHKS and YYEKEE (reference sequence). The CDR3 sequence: CASSSQQGLNTEAFF. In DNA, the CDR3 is TGTGCCAGCAGCTCCCAACAGGGGTTGAACACTGAAGCTTTCTTT. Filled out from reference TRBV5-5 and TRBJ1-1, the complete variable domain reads DAGVTQSPTHLIKTRGQQVTLRCSPISGHKSVSWYQQVLGQGPQFIFQYYEKEERGRGNFPDRFSARQFPNYSSELNVNALLLGDSALYLCASSSQQGLNTEAFFGQGTRLTVV.

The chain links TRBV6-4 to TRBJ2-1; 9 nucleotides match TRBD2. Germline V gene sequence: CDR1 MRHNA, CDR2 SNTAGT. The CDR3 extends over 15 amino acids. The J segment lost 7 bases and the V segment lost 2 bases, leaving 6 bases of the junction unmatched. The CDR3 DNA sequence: TGTGCCAGCAGTGACCAGGCGGGAGGGATAAATGAGCAGTTCTTC. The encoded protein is CASSDQAGGINEQFF.